One sample yielded the 27 T cell receptor beta chains listed below, sequenced in a study of beta chain features in type 1 diabetes. Every bit of the isolated RNA underwent reverse transcription, so sequencing read expressed TCRB transcripts. Sequencing was performed with immunoSEQ multiplex PCR; in TCRdb, only in-frame clones are kept and a portion is missing. The sample has about 150,000 clones; 11% are singletons. Sequencing input: central memory CD4+ T cells from blood. These receptors were collected from a young man in good health.

This clone turned up a few times. The V gene is TRBV28, the J gene TRBJ1-4; D remains unclear. The germline V gene encodes CDR1 MDHEN and CDR2 SYDVKM. The V end lost 6 bases, the J end lost 7 bases, and 9 bases lay between the germline ends. The CDR3 totals 12 residues. The CDR3 region has the DNA TGTGCCAGCAGGGGCACCGTTGAAAAACTGTTTTTT. It is translated as CASRGTVEKLFF.

The V and J genes are TRBV7-3 and TRBJ2-4; 8 nucleotides line up with TRBD1. CDR1 and CDR2 (germline): SGHTA, FQGTGA. With 4 bases clipped from V and 3 bases from J, the junction kept 5 bases outside the gene matches. The CDR3 has 15 amino acids. The CDR3 protein is CASSSGGAGKNIQYF. DNA for the CDR3: TGTGCCAGCAGCTCAGGGGGCGCGGGCAAAAACATTCAGTACTTC. The whole variable domain, filled in from reference TRBV7-3 and TRBJ2-4, reads GAGVSQTPSNKVTEKGKYVELRCDPISGHTALYWYRQSLGQGPEFLIYFQGTGAADDSGLPNDRFFAVRPEGSVSTLKIQRTERGDSAVYLCASSSGGAGKNIQYFGAGTRLSVL.

The J gene is TRBJ2-5, the V gene TRBV14; 7 bases fit TRBD1. The V gene end was trimmed by 1 base and the J gene end by 5 bases; junction bases not matched to a gene: 7. CDR3 length: 15 residues. Germline V gives CDR1 SGHDN, CDR2 FVKESK. The CDR3 is CASSQGAGGFETQYF. The DNA of the CDR3 is TGTGCCAGCAGCCAAGGGGCAGGGGGTTTCGAGACCCAGTACTTC.

This clone was detected a few times. The genes are TRBV7-9 and TRBJ1-6; 8 bases line up with TRBD1. V dropped 3 bases and J dropped 7; count of bases not matched to a gene: 2. CDR3 length: 14 amino acids. The germline gives CDR1 SEHNR, CDR2 FQNEAQ (reference sequence). The CDR3 bases are TGTGCCAGCAGCTTCGGGACAGGCAATTCACCCCTCCACTTT. The encoded protein is CASSFGTGNSPLHF.

The chain employs TRBV11-2 and TRBJ2-1, with 9 nucleotides matching TRBD2. Per germline, CDR1 SGHAT and CDR2 FQNNGV. This CDR3 spans 15 amino acids. The junction had 7 bases not matched to a gene; V was cut back by 2 bases and J by 8 bases. The CDR3 is CASSLSSGRVYEQFF. The CDR3 bases are TGTGCCAGCAGCTTAAGTAGCGGGAGAGTATATGAGCAGTTCTTC.

In its sample, this clone was seen a few times. This rearrangement joins TRBV13 to TRBJ2-7; 8 bases line up with TRBD1. CDR3 length: 15 residues. The germline V gene encodes CDR1 PRHDT and CDR2 FYEKMQ (reference sequence). The J segment lost 7 bases and the V segment lost 2 bases, leaving 10 bases of the junction unmatched. The CDR3 region is CASSLMTGEPLEQYF. The DNA for the CDR3 is TGTGCCAGCAGCTTAATGACAGGGGAGCCCCTGGAGCAGTACTTC.

This clone was observed a handful of times. The chain is built from TRBV15 and TRBJ2-5, with 8 bases matching TRBD1. CDR1 is LNHNV and CDR2 is YYDKDF in the germline V gene (reference sequence). Unmatched junction bases numbered 4, after V lost 4 bases and J lost 3 bases. The CDR3 runs to 14 residues. In DNA, the CDR3 is TGTGCCACCAGCACCAGGGGGCAGGAAGAGACCCAGTACTTC. It codes for CATSTRGQEETQYF. Based on the CDR3 plus reference TRBV15 and TRBJ2-5, the full variable domain is DAMVIQNPRYQVTQFGKPVTLSCSQTLNHNVMYWYQQKSSQAPKLLFHYYDKDFNNEADTPDNFQSRRPNTSFCFLDIRSPGLGDTAMYLCATSTRGQEETQYFGPGTRLLVL.

This clone has more than one count but fewer than ten. This sequence joins TRBV6-5 and TRBJ1-1, with D maybe TRBD1 (5 bases). The CDR3 length is 15 residues. The V gene lost 6 bases and the J gene lost 0 bases, with 14 bases spanning the gap. Germline V gives CDR1 MNHEY, CDR2 SVGAGI. The CDR3 region has the DNA TGTGCCAGCAGCCGCAGGGATGTCGTGAACACTGAAGCTTTCTTT. Translating gives CASSRRDVVNTEAFF.

The chain uses TRBV30 and TRBJ1-6; possibly TRBD1 for D (6 bases). Germline CDR1 reads GTSNPN; CDR2 reads SVGIG (reference sequence). Trimming removed 2 bases at V and 10 bases at J, with 18 bases between. The length of the CDR3 is 15 residues. This chain's CDR3 is CAWSPGRGLRSPLHF. For the CDR3, the DNA is TGTGCCTGGAGTCCTGGGAGGGGGTTAAGATCACCCCTCCACTTT.

The CDR3 loop reads CASSQNGRPTGELFF. CDR3 sequence (DNA): TGTGCCAGCAGCCAAAATGGGCGTCCCACCGGGGAGCTGTTTTTT. J is TRBJ2-2 and V is TRBV14; D is uncertain. Trimming took 2 bases from V and 4 from J, leaving 11 bases between them. In germline, CDR1 is SGHDN, CDR2 FVKESK. The CDR3 spans 15 residues.

This clone was counted between two and nine times. This sequence joins TRBV25-1 and TRBJ1-5; D remains ambiguous. The length of the CDR3 is 14 residues. The V gene's germline CDR1 is MGHDK and CDR2 SYGVNS. The germline V and J ends were trimmed by 5 bases and 7 bases, with 15 bases remaining between them. The CDR3 region has the DNA TGTGCCAGCAGTAAGGAACCTCGCGGGCAGCCCCAGCATTTT. Residues: CASSKEPRGQPQHF. Together with reference TRBV25-1 and TRBJ1-5, the CDR3 gives the full variable domain: EADIYQTPRYLVIGTGKKITLECSQTMGHDKMYWYQQDPGMELHLIHYSYGVNSTEKGDLSSESTVSRIRTEHFPLTLESARPSHTSQYLCASSKEPRGQPQHFGDGTRLSIL.

The chain recombines TRBV9 with TRBJ2-3; 9 bases match TRBD2. The germline CDR1 and CDR2 sequences are SGDLS and YYNGEE. The CDR3 covers 19 residues. The J segment lost 1 base and the V segment lost 3 bases, leaving 15 bases of the junction unmatched. CDR3 residues: CASSANDPAGGLGTDTQYF. CDR3 DNA sequence: TGTGCCAGCAGCGCCAATGATCCCGCGGGGGGGCTGGGCACAGATACGCAGTATTTT.

This clone was counted only a few times. V is TRBV5-4 and J is TRBJ1-2; 7 nucleotides match TRBD1. Per germline, CDR1 SGHNT and CDR2 YYREEE (reference sequence). With V trimmed by 3 bases and J by 4 bases, 3 bases remained unmatched. This CDR3 has 13 residues. The CDR3 region is CASSSGQVYGYTF. The CDR3 DNA follows: TGTGCCAGCAGCTCCGGACAGGTCTATGGCTACACCTTC.

Regarding this clone: A much larger clone differs from this one at a single base, so this may be a read error. The chain is built from TRBV29-1 and TRBJ2-5, with D possibly called TRBD1 or TRBD2 (5 bases each). Germline CDR1 and CDR2: SQVTM and ANQGSEA. Trimming pared 7 bases from V and 2 bases from J, leaving 11 bases between. This CDR3 comprises 12 residues. CDR3 sequence: CSGGWTQETQYF. CDR3 nucleotide sequence: TGCAGCGGGGGGTGGACTCAAGAGACCCAGTACTTC. Using reference TRBV29-1 and TRBJ2-5 for the parts outside the CDR3, the full variable domain is SAVISQKPSRDICQRGTSLTIQCQVDSQVTMMFWYRQQPGQSLTLIATANQGSEATYESGFVIDKFPISRPNLTFSTLTVSNMSPEDSSIYLCSGGWTQETQYFGPGTRLLVL.

The chain couples TRBV25-1 to TRBJ1-2; unclear D gene. Deletions cut 7 bases from V and 2 bases from J, with 11 bases between. The CDR3 is made up of 13 amino acids. Per the germline V gene, CDR1 is MGHDK and CDR2 is SYGVNS. This chain's CDR3 is CASTHQGNYGYTF. CDR3 nucleotide sequence: TGTGCCAGCACGCATCAAGGGAACTATGGCTACACCTTC.

The chain uses TRBV9 and TRBJ2-3, with 8 bases lining up with TRBD1. This CDR3 spans 15 amino acids. With V trimmed by 3 bases and J by 4 bases, 7 bases remained unmatched. Per the germline V gene, CDR1 is SGDLS and CDR2 is YYNGEE. The CDR3 is CASSATGDRPDTQYF. The DNA for the CDR3 is TGTGCCAGCAGCGCGACAGGGGACCGGCCAGATACGCAGTATTTT.

The rearrangement uses TRBV11-1 and TRBJ2-7; D may be TRBD1 (5 bases). Germline-derived CDR1 and CDR2 are SGHAT and FQDESV (reference sequence). The V gene lost 5 bases and the J gene lost 5 bases, with 10 bases spanning the gap. The CDR3 is made up of 12 amino acids. CDR3 sequence (DNA): TGTGCCAGCAGCGTCTTAGGGGACGAGCAGTACTTC. Translation gives CASSVLGDEQYF. Based on the CDR3 plus reference TRBV11-1 and TRBJ2-7, the full variable domain is EAEVAQSPRYKITEKSQAVAFWCDPISGHATLYWYRQILGQGPELLVQFQDESVVDDSQLPKDRFSAERLKGVDSTLKIQPAELGDSAMYLCASSVLGDEQYFGPGTRLTVT.

This clone turned up a few times. The V call is TRBV7-9, the J call TRBJ2-7, with TRBD1 matching over 9 bases. Germline V CDR1 and CDR2: SEHNR, FQNEAQ (reference sequence). The CDR3 has 16 amino acids. Trimming cost V 7 bases and J 0 bases; bases outside gene matches: 10. The CDR3 sequence is CASNPWGQGSSYEQYF. The CDR3 DNA follows: TGTGCCAGCAACCCCTGGGGACAGGGAAGCTCCTACGAGCAGTACTTC.

This clone was counted between two and nine times. The CDR3 coding sequence is TGTGCCAGCAGCGATACCGGGACAAAAGAGACCCAGTACTTC. Translated: CASSDTGTKETQYF. The rearrangement links TRBV28 to TRBJ2-5, with D perhaps matching TRBD1 (6 bases). CDR3 length equals 14 residues. Germline CDR1 reads MDHEN; CDR2 reads SYDVKM. V lost 6 bases and J 3 bases, leaving 14 bases between the germline ends.

V usage is TRBV7-2 and J usage is TRBJ2-4; perhaps TRBD1 as D (6 bases). V was shortened by 2 bases and J by 4 bases, with 9 bases between the two germline ends. The CDR3 has 14 amino acids. The germline CDR1 and CDR2 sequences are SGHTA and FQGNSA. CDR3 nucleotide sequence: TGTGCCAGCAGCTTACTCGGACAGAAAAACATTCAGTACTTC. This sequence encodes CASSLLGQKNIQYF.

This clone was detected only once. The chain combines TRBV29-1 with TRBJ2-5; 16 bases line up with TRBD2. The germline CDR1 and CDR2 sequences are SQVTM and ANQGSEA. The CDR3 has 15 amino acids. The V and J ends lost 6 bases and 5 bases, in that order; junction bases with no gene match: 6. The CDR3 DNA reads as TGCAGCGTCCCCGGGACTAGCGGGGGGGCGGAGACCCAGTACTTC. Its protein product is CSVPGTSGGAETQYF.

This clone came up a few times. A single base separates this from a much larger clone, so it may be a read error. Other DNA sequences in this sample translate to the same CDR3. This chain links TRBV27 with TRBJ2-7, with TRBD1 matching 10 bases. CDR3 length: 14 amino acids. Germline lookup yields CDR1 MNHEY and CDR2 SMNVEV (reference sequence). J gave up 2 bases and V 3 bases, and 1 base lay outside the gene matches. In DNA, the CDR3 is TGTGCCAGCAGTTTGGGGACAGGGGCCTACGAGCAGTACTTC. Amino acid sequence: CASSLGTGAYEQYF.

The J gene is TRBJ1-3, the V gene TRBV29-1; TRBD1 might be the D (5 bases). The length of the CDR3 is 12 residues. Germline assignment: CDR1 SQVTM and CDR2 ANQGSEA. V was trimmed by 7 bases and J by 5 bases, leaving 12 bases between them. CDR3 coding DNA: TGCAGCGGCCGGGGGGACCGAAACACCATATATTTT. The encoded protein is CSGRGDRNTIYF. Full variable domain (outside the CDR3, taken from reference TRBV29-1 and TRBJ1-3): SAVISQKPSRDICQRGTSLTIQCQVDSQVTMMFWYRQQPGQSLTLIATANQGSEATYESGFVIDKFPISRPNLTFSTLTVSNMSPEDSSIYLCSGRGDRNTIYFGEGSWLTVV.

The chain employs TRBV6-5 and TRBJ1-1; D is perhaps TRBD1 (6 bases). With 7 bases removed from V and 1 base from J, the gap between germline ends came to 13 bases. This CDR3 spans 14 amino acids. The germline V gene encodes CDR1 MNHEY and CDR2 SVGAGI. The CDR3 region has the DNA TGTGCCAGCAACACCAGAGGGGGGAACACTGAAGCTTTCTTT. Translation: CASNTRGGNTEAFF.

CDR3 bases: TGCAGCGTTGCCTGGACAGGGGGAACCGAGCAGTACTTC. This encodes CSVAWTGGTEQYF. The gene calls are TRBV29-1 and TRBJ2-7; 10 bases are shared with TRBD1. The germline CDR1 and CDR2 sequences are SQVTM and ANQGSEA. V dropped 4 bases and J dropped 6; count of bases not matched to a gene: 6. CDR3 size: 13 residues.

This clone was counted between two and nine times. The CDR3 reads CASSLGGSRKGNQPQHF. CDR3 bases: TGTGCCAGCAGCTTGGGTGGGTCCCGGAAAGGCAATCAGCCCCAGCATTTT. V usage is TRBV7-8 and J usage is TRBJ1-5; no clear D gene. The CDR3 sequence is 17 residues long. With 3 bases removed from V and 2 bases from J, the gap between germline ends came to 17 bases. The germline gives CDR1 SGHVS, CDR2 FQNEAQ.

In DNA form, the CDR3 reads TGTGCCAGCAGCTCGAGGCCTCCAGAGACCCAGTACTTC. This gives the protein CASSSRPPETQYF. The chain couples TRBV2 to TRBJ2-5; D is undetermined. V was clipped by 6 bases and J by 4 bases, with 12 bases between them. Germline V gene lookup returns CDR1 SNHLY and CDR2 FYNNEI. CDR3 length: 13 amino acids.